The 22 T cell receptor beta chains presented below share a single source sample, sequenced in a study of identical twins. TCRdb re-called the 5' RACE reads through MiXCR, storing one row per CDR3 protein. The repertoire holds approximately 700,000 distinct CDR3 sequences, around 5.7% seen once, with about 2% in the top ten. The specimen was naive T cells sorted from blood. The source is a man between 18 and 35 years old in good health.

The rearrangement uses TRBV29-1 and TRBJ1-1, with D unclear. The germline V and J ends were trimmed by 2 bases and 6 bases, with 16 bases remaining between them. The CDR3 is 14 amino acids. Per germline, CDR1 SQVTM and CDR2 ANQGSEA. This CDR3 is CSVEPLEGSAEAFF. The DNA of the CDR3 is TGCAGCGTTGAACCCCTAGAGGGTAGCGCTGAAGCTTTCTTT.

The sample holds many counts of this clonotype. The chain has TRBV9 and TRBJ2-1; D uncertain. Trimming cost V 4 bases and J 8 bases, with 16 bases left between them. The CDR3 is made up of 14 amino acids. CDR1 is SGDLS and CDR2 is YYNGEE in the germline V gene. The CDR3 sequence: CASSLSGPVDEQFF. Written as DNA, the CDR3 is TGTGCCAGCAGCCTATCCGGGCCCGTGGATGAGCAGTTCTTC.

The J gene is TRBJ2-2, the V gene TRBV7-6; TRBD1 or TRBD2 may be the D gene (5 bases each). CDR1 is SGHVS and CDR2 is FNYEAQ in the germline V gene. V dropped 1 base and J dropped 6 bases, with 9 bases sitting between them. The CDR3 length is 14 residues. CDR3 loop: CASSLGGFPGELFF. For the CDR3, the DNA is TGTGCCAGCAGCTTAGGGGGGTTCCCCGGGGAGCTGTTTTTT.

V gene TRBV15 combines with J gene TRBJ2-1, with TRBD2 matching over 11 bases. V was clipped by 1 base and J by 3 bases; unmatched bases: 8. CDR3 size: 18 residues. CDR1 is LNHNV and CDR2 is YYDKDF in the germline V gene (reference sequence). CDR3 bases: TGTGCCACCAGCAGAGGATCCTCCGGACTAGCGGGCTACAATGAGCAGTTCTTC. Its protein is CATSRGSSGLAGYNEQFF.

This clonotype has ten or more counts. The CDR3 DNA is TGCAGCGTGGGGGACCAATCCTACGAGCAGTACTTC. It encodes CSVGDQSYEQYF. This chain joins TRBV29-1 and TRBJ2-7, with D perhaps matching TRBD1 or TRBD2 (5 bases each). V gave up 6 bases and J gave up 1 base, with 10 bases separating them. The CDR3 is 12 residues long. Germline loops: CDR1 SQVTM, CDR2 ANQGSEA.

The chain has TRBV7-2 and TRBJ2-1, with 14 bases fitting TRBD2. The germline CDR1 and CDR2 sequences are SGHTA and FQGNSA. This CDR3 region has 16 residues. The junction had 7 bases not matched to a gene; V was cut back by 3 bases and J by 9 bases. CDR3 amino acids: CASSFIRLAGGGEQFF. CDR3 DNA sequence: TGTGCCAGCAGCTTCATTCGACTAGCGGGAGGGGGTGAGCAGTTCTTC.

In its sample, this clonotype was seen many times. This chain links TRBV12-3 or TRBV12-4 with TRBJ1-5, with D possibly being TRBD1 (6 bases). CDR3 length: 13 amino acids. The V end was cut by 5 bases, the J end by 5 bases, with 10 bases between. The CDR3 DNA sequence: TGTGCCAGCAGTACAGGGTTCGATCAGCCCCAGCATTTT. Its protein is CASSTGFDQPQHF.

Many counts were recorded for this clonotype. The V call is TRBV29-1, the J call TRBJ1-2; 7 bases line up with TRBD1. The V gene end was trimmed by 6 bases and the J gene end by 4 bases; junction bases not matched to a gene: 14. Germline CDR1 SQVTM, CDR2 ANQGSEA. The CDR3 runs to 15 residues. The chain's CDR3 is CSVRPRQGGSYGYTF. The DNA for the CDR3 is TGCAGCGTCCGCCCCCGACAGGGCGGAAGCTATGGCTACACCTTC.

This clonotype has a handful of counts. The chain employs TRBV12-3 or TRBV12-4 and TRBJ1-4; D remains unclear. V was shortened by 4 bases and J by 8 bases, with 14 bases between the two germline ends. The CDR3 loop spans 14 amino acids. The CDR3 DNA reads TGTGCCAGCAGTTCCCTCTCCGGCGGCGAAAAACTGTTTTTT. It yields the protein CASSSLSGGEKLFF.

This clonotype was counted ten times or more. This sequence joins TRBV5-5 and TRBJ2-1; either TRBD1 or TRBD2 may fit D (6 bases each). CDR1 and CDR2 (germline): SGHKS, YYEKEE (reference sequence). This CDR3 comprises 15 residues. Trimming pared 0 bases from V and 5 bases from J, leaving 12 bases between. CDR3 sequence: CASSLAGAGDNEQFF. The CDR3 region has the DNA TGTGCCAGCAGCTTGGCGGGGGCAGGGGACAATGAGCAGTTCTTC.

CDR3 protein: CAWSALGKGTDTQYF. The CDR3 DNA is TGTGCCTGGAGCGCACTAGGGAAGGGCACAGATACGCAGTATTTT. The V and J genes are TRBV30 and TRBJ2-3, with TRBD2 as a possible D gene (5 bases). Deletions cut 3 bases from V and 1 base from J, with 14 bases between. Germline CDR1 GTSNPN, CDR2 SVGIG (reference sequence). The CDR3 loop spans 15 amino acids. Variable domain in full (rest from reference TRBV30 and TRBJ2-3): SQTIHQWPATLVQPVGSPLSLECTVEGTSNPNLYWYRQAAGRGLQLLFYSVGIGQISSEVPQNLSASRPQDRQFILSSKKLLLSDSGFYLCAWSALGKGTDTQYFGPGTRLTVL.

This clonotype turned up a few times. V is TRBV20-1 and J is TRBJ2-1, with a possible D match to TRBD1 (7 bases). The CDR3 contains 13 residues. Germline assignment: CDR1 DFQATT and CDR2 SNEGSKA (reference sequence). The CDR3 sequence is CTASRGVRNEQFF. The CDR3 DNA follows: TGCACAGCCTCCAGGGGGGTACGGAATGAGCAGTTCTTC.

In this sample, this clonotype turned up many times. V and J are TRBV4-1 and TRBJ2-1; D gene unclear. The CDR3 has 15 amino acids. V was clipped by 1 base and J by 2 bases, with 9 bases between them. In germline, CDR1 is MGHRA, CDR2 YSYEKL. In DNA, the CDR3 is TGCGCCAGCAGCCAAGCCGAGCGACCCTACAATGAGCAGTTCTTC. It yields the protein CASSQAERPYNEQFF.

There are a few counts of this clonotype. The chain combines TRBV12-3 or TRBV12-4 with TRBJ1-1; D gene unclear. Trimming cost V 4 bases and J 6 bases, with 9 bases left between them. This CDR3 region has 12 residues. The CDR3 region has the DNA TGTGCCAGCAGTTGGGGTGGCGCTGAAGCTTTCTTT. Protein: CASSWGGAEAFF.

This sequence joins TRBV18 and TRBJ2-2; TRBD1 aligns across 7 bases. In germline, CDR1 is KGHSH, CDR2 LQKENI. Losses at the gene ends were 8 bases for V and 5 bases for J; bases not matched to a gene: 8. The CDR3 runs to 14 residues. Here the CDR3 reads CASATGADTGELFF. The CDR3 nucleotides read TGTGCCAGCGCCACAGGGGCGGATACCGGGGAGCTGTTTTTT.

In its sample, this clonotype was seen many times. The chain uses TRBV20-1 and TRBJ2-7; D is possibly TRBD2 (6 bases). The CDR3 runs 12 residues. V lost 6 bases and J 4 bases, leaving 13 bases between the germline ends. Germline values: CDR1 DFQATT, CDR2 SNEGSKA (reference sequence). The CDR3 sequence: CSATGSGYEQYF. The CDR3 bases are TGCAGTGCCACTGGAAGCGGGTACGAGCAGTACTTC.

This clonotype was counted ten times or more. The chain couples TRBV7-7 to TRBJ2-2; D call uncertain. The CDR3 is 14 residues long. Germline V gene lookup returns CDR1 SSHAT and CDR2 FNYEAQ (reference sequence). The V and J ends lost 4 bases and 3 bases respectively, with 9 bases between them. The CDR3 is CASSSTLYTGELFF. The DNA for the CDR3 is TGTGCCAGCAGCTCGACACTGTACACCGGGGAGCTGTTTTTT.

This chain connects TRBV21-1 to TRBJ1-2; whether TRBD1, the table's D call, matches the DNA was not checked. TRBV21-1 is classified as a pseudogene. CDR3 length: 14 residues. As DNA, the CDR3 is TGTGCCAGCAGCAAAGTCCCCGGGAACTATGGCTACACCTTC. Translated: CASSKVPGNYGYTF.

This clonotype was recorded at least ten times. This chain links TRBV7-9 with TRBJ1-1; a weak D match, TRBD1 (6 bases). Germline V gene sequence: CDR1 SEHNR, CDR2 FQNEAQ (reference sequence). Trimming took 5 bases from V and 3 from J, leaving 19 bases between them. There are 16 residues in the CDR3. The CDR3: CASSLWDKGQYTEAFF. CDR3 DNA sequence: TGTGCCAGCAGCCTATGGGATAAAGGACAGTACACTGAAGCTTTCTTT.

There are many counts of this clonotype. This chain uses TRBV4-3 with TRBJ2-2, with D uncertain. Germline V gene data show CDR1 as LGHNA and CDR2 as YSLEER. This CDR3 spans 14 amino acids. V was pared by 1 base and J by 3 bases, with 6 bases between. Written as DNA, the CDR3 is TGCGCCAGCAGCCAAGGCACGGACACCGGGGAGCTGTTTTTT. It codes for CASSQGTDTGELFF.

The chain employs TRBV3-1 and TRBJ2-1; TRBD2 aligns across 10 bases. The germline V gene has CDR1 LGHDT and CDR2 YNNKEL (reference sequence). The ends lost 1 base at V and 9 bases at J; junction bases unmatched: 9. The CDR3 loop spans 16 amino acids. The CDR3 reads CASSQAAPSGRSEQFF. CDR3 nucleotide sequence: TGTGCCAGCAGCCAAGCGGCCCCTAGCGGGAGAAGTGAGCAGTTCTTC.

This clonotype was picked up many times. The chain joins TRBV12-3 or TRBV12-4 to TRBJ2-1; 8 positions match TRBD2. V trimming: 3 bases; J trimming: 4 bases; junction bases outside the gene matches: 14. This CDR3 has 18 residues. The CDR3 nucleotides read TGTGCCAGCAGTTTGCGGGCCCCACGGGAGGGCCTTTACAATGAGCAGTTCTTC. Its protein is CASSLRAPREGLYNEQFF.